The source of this TCR beta chain is a study of cytomegalovirus exposure and HLA in healthy donors. Turning to the study itself: Inside one of the first data releases sat some 93 million unique TCRs taken from HLA-typed donors.

Deletions cut 4 bases from V and 4 bases from J, with 11 bases between. The germline CDR1 and CDR2 sequences are MDHEN and SYDVKM. CDR3 length equals 14 residues. General observations from the study: Most sequenced TCRs were rare (though some public TCRs occurred in many donors).

Regarding this clone: Its antigen is not identified.

Vbeta (60) and Jbeta (13) primers were used in the PCR. Generated by immunoSEQ multiplex PCR, the TCRdb table keeps only in-frame clones and is missing some. The sample contains 95,000 to 150,000 clones, around 69% of which appear only once. This sequence was found in a woman in her 40s in good health and CMV-seropositive. The rearrangement links TRBV28 to TRBJ1-5, with unresolved D. The sequencing sample was made of PBMCs. Written as DNA, the CDR3 is TGTGCCAGCAGTTCTAGCACCAGAAATCAGCCCCAGCATTTT. Translated: CASSSSTRNQPQHF. Filled out from reference TRBV28 and TRBJ1-5, the complete variable domain reads DVKVTQSSRYLVKRTGEKVFLECVQDMDHENMFWYRQDPGLGLRLIYFSYDVKMKEKGDIPEGYSVSREKKERFSLILESASTNQTSMYLCASSSSTRNQPQHFGDGTRLSIL.